This is a list of T cell receptor beta chains from one sample in a study of blood T cell repertoires in COVID-19. Using immunoSEQ multiplex PCR, the repertoire was profiled, and TCRdb retains in-frame clones only, with some absent. Of around 300,000 clones listed, 88% are singletons. Sequencing input: PBMCs or T cells enriched from blood (not recorded which). These receptors were taken from a woman in her fifties or sixties in a cohort exposed to, infected with or recovered from COVID-19 (not recorded which). Each CDR3 is given with its conserved first and last residue. D genes are given only for firm matches. For some rows the clone size is stated as once, few or many, or as a class when expanded; others skip it.

>.|.|TRBV6-5|TRBJ1-6
TGTGCCAGCATGCGGGGGGCGGATAATTCACCCCTCCACTTT
CASMRGADNSPLHF
>TRBD1|.|TRBV18|TRBJ2-3
TGTGCCAGCTTAAGACCGGGACAGAGCACAGATACGCAGTATTTT
CASLRPGQSTDTQYF
>.|.|TRBV28|TRBJ2-7
TGTGCCAGCAGTTTACCTAGCGAGCACTACGCAGCCTACGAGCAGTACTTC
CASSLPSEHYAAYEQYF
>TRBD2|once|TRBV13|TRBJ2-1
TGTGCCAGCAGCGCTAGCGGGAGGGCCGGTCCCGAGCAGTTCTTC
CASSASGRAGPEQFF
>TRBD2|.|TRBV7-9|TRBJ2-1
TGTGCCAGCAGCCAGAGGGCTAGCGGGAACAATGAGCAGTTCTTC
CASSQRASGNNEQFF
>.|.|TRBV3-1/TRBV3-2|TRBJ2-7
TGTGCCAGCAGCCAAGCCCTGACAGCTAGATCCTACGAGCAGTACTTC
CASSQALTARSYEQYF
>.|.|TRBV7-3|TRBJ2-5
TGTGCCAGCAGCCCAAGAGGATCGCAAGACGAGACCCAGTACTTC
CASSPRGSQDETQYF
>TRBD2|.|TRBV9|TRBJ2-2
TGTGCCAGCAGCGCTACGACTAGCGGGGCCGGGGAGCTGTTTTTT
CASSATTSGAGELFF
>.|.|TRBV19|TRBJ1-1
TGTGCCAGTTTCTACAGGATTAACACTGAAGCTTTCTTT
CASFYRINTEAFF
>TRBD2|.|TRBV19|TRBJ2-7
TGTGCCAGTAGTAAGCGAGCCGGACTAGCGGACTACGAGCAGTACTTC
CASSKRAGLADYEQYF
>TRBD2|.|TRBV11-2|TRBJ2-1
TGTGCCAGCAGCTATATAAGCGGGAGTGCCTACAATGAGCAGTTCTTC
CASSYISGSAYNEQFF
>.|.|TRBV2|TRBJ2-7
TGTGCCAGCAGTGAAGTAGAGATTCGGGGCGGGGCTTCCTACGAGCAGTACTTC
CASSEVEIRGGASYEQYF
>.|.|TRBV28|TRBJ1-4
TGTGCCAGCAGCCCCCGGGTTGTTGCAACTAATGAAAAACTGTTTTTT
CASSPRVVATNEKLFF
>TRBD1|.|TRBV6-5|TRBJ1-2
TGTGCCAGCAGTTACGGGACAGCGACCAACTATGGCTACACCTTC
CASSYGTATNYGYTF
>.|few|TRBV2|TRBJ2-1
TGTGCCAGCAGCCAAGCGCCTAGCTCCTACAATGAGCAGTTCTTC
CASSQAPSSYNEQFF
>TRBD1|.|TRBV24-1|TRBJ1-1
TGTGCCACCAGTGATAGCAGGGGGCAGGGCACTGAAGCTTTCTTT
CATSDSRGQGTEAFF
>TRBD2|.|TRBV13|TRBJ2-7
TGTGCCAGCAGCCCGCTAGCGGCCGACGAGCAGTACTTC
CASSPLAADEQYF
>TRBD1|.|TRBV5-1|TRBJ2-1
TGCGCCAGCAGCTTGGCTACAGGGGGCGAACTCTACAATGAGCAGTTCTTC
CASSLATGGELYNEQFF
>TRBD1|.|TRBV19|TRBJ1-1
TGTGCCAGTAGTATTCAGGACAGGGGGCCGGCTGAAGCTTTCTTT
CASSIQDRGPAEAFF
>.|.|TRBV6-5|TRBJ2-7
TGTGCCAGCAGTTCCTCGTCACAGGGTTCCTACGAGCAGTACTTC
CASSSSSQGSYEQYF